These T cell receptor beta chains were read from a single sample in a study of cytomegalovirus exposure and HLA in healthy donors. Assay used: immunoSEQ multiplex PCR; TCRdb lists only in-frame clones, some missing. The repertoire holds roughly 180,000 clones, with roughly 80% as singletons. Sequenced material: PBMCs. These receptors came from a female donor in good health and CMV-seronegative. Both conserved end residues are part of each CDR3. A D gene is named only where the DNA matches it firmly. Size values are once, few and many counts, or a class for expanded clones, and some rows have none.

clone_size	v_call	d_call	j_call	cdr3_nt	cdr3_aa
NA	TRBV4-2	TRBD2	TRBJ2-5	TGTGCCAGCAGCCAACCGACTAGCGGGGGGTACCAAGAGACCCAGTACTTC	CASSQPTSGGYQETQYF
NA	TRBV10-3	NA	TRBJ2-2	TGTGCCATCGGTCCAGGGACCGGGGAGCTGTTTTTT	CAIGPGTGELFF
NA	TRBV5-6	NA	TRBJ1-5	TGTGCCAGCAGCTCCAGGGGCAGGCGCAATCAGCCCCAGCATTTT	CASSSRGRRNQPQHF
NA	TRBV5-1	NA	TRBJ1-1	TGCGCCAGCAGCACAGGTGGACAGCCGAACACTGAAGCTTTCTTT	CASSTGGQPNTEAFF
NA	TRBV7-9	TRBD1	TRBJ1-1	TGTGCCAGCAGCGGTCACAGGGGAGCGGGCACTGAAGCTTTCTTT	CASSGHRGAGTEAFF
NA	TRBV21-1	NA	TRBJ1-2	TGTGCCAGCAGCAAACGACAAGACCACTATGGCTACACCTTC	CASSKRQDHYGYTF
NA	TRBV5-1	TRBD1	TRBJ2-7	TGCGCCAGCAGCTTCCGGGACAGGGCGACCTACGAGCAGTACTTC	CASSFRDRATYEQYF
NA	TRBV29-1	TRBD1	TRBJ2-3	TGCAGCGTTCCGGGACAGGGTGTCGCAGATACGCAGTATTTT	CSVPGQGVADTQYF
few	TRBV6-5	TRBD1	TRBJ2-7	TGTGCCAGCAGTAAGCGGACAGGGGGCGACGAGCAGTACTTC	CASSKRTGGDEQYF
NA	TRBV7-8	TRBD2	TRBJ2-1	TGTGCCGGCAGCTCCCTGCTAGCGGGGGCCTTCAATGAGCAGTTCTTC	CAGSSLLAGAFNEQFF
few	TRBV6-1	NA	TRBJ2-7	TGTGCCAGCAGTGAGCAGGGCAATGGTTACGAGCAGTACTTC	CASSEQGNGYEQYF
NA	TRBV28	TRBD1	TRBJ2-7	TGTGCCAGCAGTTTATGGGGACAGGGCAATCCCTACGAGCAGTACTTC	CASSLWGQGNPYEQYF
NA	TRBV13	TRBD1	TRBJ2-3	TGTGCCAGCACGGACAGGGTGACAGATACGCAGTATTTT	CASTDRVTDTQYF
NA	TRBV5-8	NA	TRBJ1-1	TGTGCCAGCAGCTTAGGACTCAGGACTGAAGCTTTCTTT	CASSLGLRTEAFF
NA	TRBV9	TRBD2	TRBJ2-2	TGTGCCAGCAGCGGGACTAGCGGGACCACCGGGGAGCTGTTTTTT	CASSGTSGTTGELFF
once	TRBV5-1	NA	TRBJ2-7	TGCGCCAGCAGCGCGTTACAGGACCACGAGCAGTACTTC	CASSALQDHEQYF
NA	TRBV19	TRBD1	TRBJ2-7	TGTGCCAGTAGCTCCGGAACAGGGGGCGTCGCTTTTCCGTACGAGCAGTACTTC	CASSSGTGGVAFPYEQYF
NA	TRBV6-6	NA	TRBJ2-1	TGTGCCAGCAGTTATGGGCTGGCTGAGCAGTTCTTC	CASSYGLAEQFF
NA	TRBV9	TRBD1	TRBJ1-1	TGTGCCAGCACCCCGACAGGGGGCACTGAAGCTTTCTTT	CASTPTGGTEAFF
NA	TRBV27	NA	TRBJ1-1	TGTGCCAGCAGTCTTCTGCTGGAGGAAGAAGCTTTCTTT	CASSLLLEEEAFF
NA	TRBV29-1	TRBD1	TRBJ1-5	TGCAGCGTGAAGGGACAGGGTCTTGGCAATCAGCCCCAGCATTTT	CSVKGQGLGNQPQHF
NA	TRBV9	NA	TRBJ2-1	TGTGCCAGCAGCGTAGGAAGTAGCGGACATGAGCAGTTCTTC	CASSVGSSGHEQFF
NA	TRBV27	NA	TRBJ2-7	TGTGCCAGCAGTTTATCCCCAGGGTACGAGCAGTACTTC	CASSLSPGYEQYF
NA	TRBV15	NA	TRBJ1-1	TGTGCCACCAGCAGAGAGGGAGGGGCGGGCACTGAAGCTTTCTTT	CATSREGGAGTEAFF